These 20 T cell receptor beta chains were sequenced from one sample in a study of post-analysis software for immune sequencing data. Study-wide points: Comparison of patients with controls showed five TRBV segments more frequent in patients, TRBV5-6, TRBV5-1 and TRBV20-1 among them.

Unique molecular identifiers tagged the TCR beta cDNA libraries. TCRdb reanalysed the PCR reads using MiXCR and keeps one entry per CDR3 protein. The sample shows about 460,000 distinct CDR3 sequences, over 35% of them seen only once. Antigens for these TCRs are unknown. The sample consisted of blood. The source is a girl aged 10 to 17 with multiple sclerosis.

The V call is TRBV20-1, the J call TRBJ1-5, with 10 bases that match TRBD1. Per germline, CDR1 DFQATT and CDR2 SNEGSKA (reference sequence). The CDR3 length is 14 residues. With V trimmed by 5 bases and J by 4 bases, 5 bases remained unmatched. CDR3 bases: TGCAGTGCTCCTGGGACAGGGGTGAATCAGCCCCAGCATTTT. Its translation is CSAPGTGVNQPQHF.

The chain has TRBV27 and TRBJ1-5; D is possibly TRBD1 (5 bases). The CDR3 has 15 residues. Trimming shortened V by 6 bases and J by 3 bases, and 15 bases separated the two germline ends. Germline V gene data show CDR1 as MNHEY and CDR2 as SMNVEV (reference sequence). For the CDR3, the DNA is TGTGCCAGCAGCCCGAGCGGGGCAGTCAATCAGCCCCAGCATTTT. Amino acids: CASSPSGAVNQPQHF.

For the CDR3, the DNA is TGTGCCATACCGACTGGCCGGTACTTC. It encodes CAIPTGRYF. The rearrangement links TRBV10-3 to TRBJ2-4; D not certain. V lost 9 bases and J 15 bases, leaving 12 bases between the germline ends. The length of the CDR3 is 9 residues. Germline V lookup: CDR1 ENHRY, CDR2 SYGVKD.

The table lists this clonotype with a few counts. The chain has TRBV3-1 and TRBJ1-1; D is uncertain. Germline CDR1 LGHDT, CDR2 YNNKEL (reference sequence). The CDR3 extends over 14 amino acids. V lost 2 bases to trimming and J lost 6 bases, with 13 bases between them. The CDR3 bases are TGTGCCAGCAGCCAAAGCACCCTCTTGGCTGAAGCTTTCTTT. Its protein is CASSQSTLLAEAFF.

This clonotype was found a few times. The V and J genes are TRBV5-1 and TRBJ2-2; 9 bases are shared with TRBD1. Germline values: CDR1 SGHRS, CDR2 YFSETQ. Trimming removed 1 base from V and 3 bases from J; junction bases left unmatched: 7. The CDR3 loop spans 17 amino acids. The CDR3 DNA reads as TGCGCCAGCAGCTTGTCACAGGGGGCTATGTACACCGGGGAGCTGTTTTTT. Its translation: CASSLSQGAMYTGELFF. Full variable domain (missing parts from reference TRBV5-1 and TRBJ2-2): KAGVTQTPRYLIKTRGQQVTLSCSPISGHRSVSWYQQTPGQGLQFLFEYFSETQRNKGNFPGRFSGRQFSNSRSEMNVSTLELGDSALYLCASSLSQGAMYTGELFFGEGSRLTVL.

The rearrangement uses TRBV28 and TRBJ1-6; 10 bases fit TRBD1. CDR1 is MDHEN, CDR2 SYDVKM, per germline. CDR3 length equals 15 residues. J gave up 9 bases and V 7 bases, and 9 bases lay outside the gene matches. CDR3 in DNA: TGTGCCAGCATCTTCCGGGACAGGGGTGTTTCACCCCTCCACTTT. Protein sequence: CASIFRDRGVSPLHF.

The CDR3 coding sequence is TGCGCCAGCCAACCCTCCCCGGGACAGGAGTTAAATGAGCAGTTCTTC. This translates into CASQPSPGQELNEQFF. The rearrangement links TRBV5-1 to TRBJ2-1; TRBD1 matches at 8 bases. The trim removed 7 bases at V and 7 bases at J, leaving 16 bases unmatched. CDR1 is SGHRS and CDR2 is YFSETQ in the germline V gene. CDR3 size: 16 residues.

V and J are TRBV29-1 and TRBJ2-7; 7 bases fit TRBD1. The V gene's germline CDR1 is SQVTM and CDR2 ANQGSEA. The CDR3 has 12 amino acids. Unmatched junction bases numbered 8, after V lost 6 bases and J lost 6 bases. The CDR3 region is CSVYGQVGEQYF. In DNA form, the CDR3 reads TGCAGCGTGTATGGACAGGTGGGCGAGCAGTACTTC.

This clonotype was seen a handful of times. The chain uses TRBV20-1 and TRBJ2-7; TRBD2 matches at 7 bases. Germline V gene lookup returns CDR1 DFQATT and CDR2 SNEGSKA (reference sequence). The CDR3 consists of 15 residues. After removal of 0 bases from V and 3 bases from J, the junction contained 8 bases not matched to a gene. CDR3 bases: TGCAGTGCTAGAGATGCCCAGGGCGGGAGCTACGAGCAGTACTTC. Encoded protein: CSARDAQGGSYEQYF.

This rearrangement joins TRBV5-1 to TRBJ1-1; maybe TRBD1 (6 bases). Looked up from germline, CDR1 is SGHRS and CDR2 is YFSETQ. This CDR3 has 15 residues. V lost 0 bases and J 6 bases, leaving 15 bases between the germline ends. As DNA, the CDR3 is TGCGCCAGCAGCTTGGCCGGGAAGGGGGGATCTGAAGCTTTCTTT. Protein sequence: CASSLAGKGGSEAFF.

This chain uses TRBV7-2 with TRBJ2-1; D is perhaps TRBD2 (5 bases). The CDR3 covers 15 residues. Deletions cut 1 base from V and 8 bases from J, with 15 bases between. Looked up from germline, CDR1 is SGHTA and CDR2 is FQGNSA. CDR3 nucleotides: TGTGCCAGCAGCTTAGGCAGTGGGAGAATATATGAGCAGTTCTTC. Protein product: CASSLGSGRIYEQFF.

This clonotype was counted between two and nine times. The chain joins TRBV7-2 to TRBJ2-1, with TRBD2 identical over 13 bases. The V gene end was trimmed by 4 bases and the J gene end by 8 bases; junction bases not matched to a gene: 5. The germline CDR1 and CDR2 sequences are SGHTA and FQGNSA. The CDR3 length is 15 residues. In nucleotides, the CDR3 is TGTGCCAGCAGCTCTGGACTAGCGGGAGTCCATGAGCAGTTCTTC. Protein sequence: CASSSGLAGVHEQFF. The full variable domain, its missing parts supplied by reference TRBV7-2 and TRBJ2-1, is GAGVSQSPSNKVTEKGKDVELRCDPISGHTALYWYRQSLGQGLEFLIYFQGNSAPDKSGLPSDRFSAERTGGSVSTLTIQRTQQEDSAVYLCASSSGLAGVHEQFFGPGTRLTVL.

The rearrangement joins TRBV15 to TRBJ2-3, with a possible D match to TRBD2 (6 bases). Per germline, CDR1 LNHNV and CDR2 YYDKDF (reference sequence). There are 17 residues in the CDR3. With 0 bases removed from V and 0 bases from J, the gap between germline ends came to 13 bases. Here the CDR3 DNA reads TGTGCCACCAGCAGAGATATGCGCGGGGTTAGCACAGATACGCAGTATTTT. This translates into CATSRDMRGVSTDTQYF.

This clonotype has only a few counts. The rearrangement uses TRBV28 and TRBJ2-1; 9 bases are a match to TRBD2. The CDR3 is made up of 16 amino acids. Germline CDR1 reads MDHEN; CDR2 reads SYDVKM. J gave up 3 bases and V 4 bases, and 7 bases lay outside the gene matches. CDR3 DNA sequence: TGTGCCAGCAGTTCCCATCTAGCGGGGCACTACAATGAGCAGTTCTTC. Its protein is CASSSHLAGHYNEQFF.

The chain carries TRBV3-1 and TRBJ2-3, with 9 bases that match TRBD2. In germline, CDR1 is LGHDT, CDR2 YNNKEL (reference sequence). The CDR3 covers 14 residues. The trim removed 4 bases at V and 5 bases at J, leaving 4 bases unmatched. CDR3 bases: TGTGCCAGCAGCCTCAGGACTAGCGTAGATACGCAGTATTTT. It encodes CASSLRTSVDTQYF.

The rearrangement joins TRBV6-2 or TRBV6-3 to TRBJ1-1, with TRBD1 as a possible D gene (5 bases). From germline, CDR1 is MNHEY and CDR2 SVGEGT. CDR3 length equals 13 residues. The V and J ends lost 3 bases and 8 bases respectively, with 13 bases between them. This CDR3 reads CASSYWDGSEAFF. CDR3 nucleotide sequence: TGTGCCAGCAGTTATTGGGACGGGTCCGAAGCTTTCTTT.

This chain joins TRBV28 and TRBJ2-5; 10 bases line up with TRBD2. Looked up from germline, CDR1 is MDHEN and CDR2 is SYDVKM. V lost 7 bases and J lost 3; bases outside the gene matches: 11. The CDR3 has 16 amino acids. DNA of the CDR3: TGTGCCAGCACCTCGTTCCTCCTAGCGGGAGAAGAGACCCAGTACTTC. Amino acids: CASTSFLLAGEETQYF.

The chain links TRBV29-1 to TRBJ2-3; D is perhaps TRBD1 (6 bases). CDR3 length equals 20 residues. CDR1 and CDR2 (germline): SQVTM, ANQGSEA. V gave up 6 bases and J gave up 2 bases, with 33 bases separating them. CDR3: CSVDLGQPSSNKGITDTQYF. CDR3 bases: TGCAGCGTCGATCTAGGACAGCCTAGTAGTAATAAAGGGATCACAGATACGCAGTATTTT.

A word on this clonotype: One end of the junction varies from germline; a read error may be responsible. The chain recombines TRBV27 with TRBJ2-7, with a tentative D call TRBD2 (5 bases). Germline V gives CDR1 MNHEY, CDR2 SMNVEV (reference sequence). CDR3 length: 14 amino acids. CDR3 residues: CASRLLVEGYEQYF. In DNA form, the CDR3 reads TGTGCCAGCAGGTTATTAGTCGAGGGCTACGAGCAGTACTTC.

This clonotype was recorded many times. The chain joins TRBV9 to TRBJ2-7; the D gene is possibly TRBD2 (5 bases). Germline loops: CDR1 SGDLS, CDR2 YYNGEE. The V and J ends lost 0 bases and 0 bases respectively, with 10 bases between them. The CDR3 has 15 residues. The CDR3 protein is CASSVATGLSYEQYF. The DNA for the CDR3 is TGTGCCAGCAGCGTAGCTACTGGACTCTCCTACGAGCAGTACTTC.